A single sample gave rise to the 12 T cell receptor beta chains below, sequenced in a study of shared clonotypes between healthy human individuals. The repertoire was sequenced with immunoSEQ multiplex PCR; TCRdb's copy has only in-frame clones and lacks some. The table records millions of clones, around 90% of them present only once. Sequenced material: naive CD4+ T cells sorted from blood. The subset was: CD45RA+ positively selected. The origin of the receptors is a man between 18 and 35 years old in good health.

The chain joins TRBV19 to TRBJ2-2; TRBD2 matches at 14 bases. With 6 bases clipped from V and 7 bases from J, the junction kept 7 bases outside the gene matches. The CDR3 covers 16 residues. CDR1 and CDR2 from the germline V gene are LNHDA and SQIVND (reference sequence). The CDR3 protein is CASRGVGTSGGGELFF. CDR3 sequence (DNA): TGTGCCAGTAGAGGTGTGGGGACTAGCGGGGGCGGGGAGCTGTTTTTT.

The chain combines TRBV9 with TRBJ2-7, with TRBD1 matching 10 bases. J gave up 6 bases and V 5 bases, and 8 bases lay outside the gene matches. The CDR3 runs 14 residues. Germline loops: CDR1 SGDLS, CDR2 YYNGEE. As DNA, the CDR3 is TGTGCCAGCAGTCCGGGACAGGGGCCCCGCGAGCAGTACTTC. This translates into CASSPGQGPREQYF. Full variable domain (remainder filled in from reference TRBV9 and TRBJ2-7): DSGVTQTPKHLITATGQRVTLRCSPRSGDLSVYWYQQSLDQGLQFLIQYYNGEERAKGNILERFSAQQFPDLHSELNLSSLELGDSALYFCASSPGQGPREQYFGPGTRLTVT.

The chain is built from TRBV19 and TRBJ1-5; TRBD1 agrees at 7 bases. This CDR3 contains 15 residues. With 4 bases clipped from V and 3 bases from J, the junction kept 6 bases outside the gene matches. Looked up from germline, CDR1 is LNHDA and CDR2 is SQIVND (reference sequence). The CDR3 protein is CASSTTGQTNQPQHF. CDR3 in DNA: TGTGCCAGTAGTACCACGGGACAGACCAATCAGCCCCAGCATTTT.

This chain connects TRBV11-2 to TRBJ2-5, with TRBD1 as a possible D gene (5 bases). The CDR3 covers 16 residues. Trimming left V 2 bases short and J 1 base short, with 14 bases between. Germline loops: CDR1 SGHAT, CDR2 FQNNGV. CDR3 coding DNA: TGTGCCAGCAGCTTACAGGCCAGGGTTATCCAAGAGACCCAGTACTTC. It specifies CASSLQARVIQETQYF. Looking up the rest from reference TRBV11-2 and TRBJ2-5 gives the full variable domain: EAGVAQSPRYKIIEKRQSVAFWCNPISGHATLYWYQQILGQGPKLLIQFQNNGVVDDSQLPKDRFSAERLKGVDSTLKIQPAKLEDSAVYLCASSLQARVIQETQYFGPGTRLLVL.

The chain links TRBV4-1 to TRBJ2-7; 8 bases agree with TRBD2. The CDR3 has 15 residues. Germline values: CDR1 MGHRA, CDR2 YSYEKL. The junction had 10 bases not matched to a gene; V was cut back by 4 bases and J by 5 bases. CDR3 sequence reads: CASSLSGTPGDEQYF. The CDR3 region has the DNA TGCGCCAGCAGCCTTAGCGGGACGCCCGGGGACGAGCAGTACTTC.

The CDR3: CASSYSAKSSYEQYF. CDR3 bases: TGTGCCAGCAGTTACTCGGCGAAAAGCTCCTACGAGCAGTACTTC. The V gene is TRBV6-5, the J gene TRBJ2-7; no clear D. The CDR3 has 15 amino acids. Germline assignment: CDR1 MNHEY and CDR2 SVGAGI. V was pared by 0 bases and J by 0 bases, with 9 bases between.

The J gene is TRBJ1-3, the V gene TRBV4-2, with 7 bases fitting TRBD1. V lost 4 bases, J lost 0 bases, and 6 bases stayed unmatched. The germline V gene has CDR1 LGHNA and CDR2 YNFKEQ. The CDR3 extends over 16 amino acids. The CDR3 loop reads CASSRDSLSSGNTIYF. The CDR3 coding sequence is TGTGCCAGCAGCCGGGACAGCCTATCCTCTGGAAACACCATATATTTT.

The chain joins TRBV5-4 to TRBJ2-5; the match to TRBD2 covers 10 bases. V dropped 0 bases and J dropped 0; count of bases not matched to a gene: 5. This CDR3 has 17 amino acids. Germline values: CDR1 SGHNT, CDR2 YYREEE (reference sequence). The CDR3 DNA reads TGTGCCAGCAGCTTGGACCTGCTAGCGGGGGACCAAGAGACCCAGTACTTC. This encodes CASSLDLLAGDQETQYF.

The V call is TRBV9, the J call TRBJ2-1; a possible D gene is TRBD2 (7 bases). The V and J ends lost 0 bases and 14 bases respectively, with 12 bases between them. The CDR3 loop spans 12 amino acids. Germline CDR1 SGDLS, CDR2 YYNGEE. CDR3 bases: TGTGCCAGCAGCGTAGACGGGGGGCCCGAGTTCTTC. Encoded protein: CASSVDGGPEFF.

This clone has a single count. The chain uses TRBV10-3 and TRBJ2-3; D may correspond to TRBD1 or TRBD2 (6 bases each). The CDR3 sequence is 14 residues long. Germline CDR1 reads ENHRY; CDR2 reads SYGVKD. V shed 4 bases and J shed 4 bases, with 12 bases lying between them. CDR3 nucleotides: TGTGCCATCAGTGCGGGGGCATTGGCAGATACGCAGTATTTT. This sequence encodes CAISAGALADTQYF.

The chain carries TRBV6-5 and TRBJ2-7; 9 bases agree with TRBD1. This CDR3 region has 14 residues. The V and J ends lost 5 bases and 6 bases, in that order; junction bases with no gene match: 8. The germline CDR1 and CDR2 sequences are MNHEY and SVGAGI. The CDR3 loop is CASSRQGQGREQYF. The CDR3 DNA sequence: TGTGCCAGCAGTCGCCAGGGACAGGGACGCGAGCAGTACTTC.

The CDR3 is CASSRYQSGEQYF. CDR3 DNA: TGTGCCAGCTCGCGCTACCAGTCTGGCGAGCAGTACTTC. The genes are TRBV18 and TRBJ2-7; D remains ambiguous. The CDR3 is made up of 13 amino acids. Germline V gene lookup returns CDR1 KGHSH and CDR2 LQKENI. V was pared by 6 bases and J by 6 bases, with 15 bases between.